A selection of T cell receptor beta chains follows, all from one sample in a study of T-cell reconstitution after alpha-beta-depleted transplantation in children. TCRdb re-derived calls from the PCR reads in MiXCR, one entry per CDR3 protein. The table lists about 78,000 distinct CDR3 sequences, roughly an eighth of them singletons. This specimen consisted of PBMCs, mostly from graft donor cells, obtained 180 days after TCRalphabeta/CD19-depleted stem cell transplant. The receptors here all came from a male patient aged 2-9 years who had a stem cell transplant for acute lymphoblastic leukemia, so the T cells may come from the graft donor. The CDR3 runs from the conserved cysteine through the conserved F or W. Fields, in order: J gene, V gene, D gene, clone size, CDR3 protein, CDR3 DNA. A D gene is named only where the DNA matches it firmly. Some rows have no size entry. The others give once, few or many, or a class for an expanded clone.

J gene: TRBJ2-5; V gene: TRBV20-1; D gene: NA; clone size: NA; CDR3 protein: CSATTGGGGETQYF; CDR3 DNA: TGCAGTGCTACTACAGGGGGCGGGGGGGAGACCCAGTACTTC
J gene: TRBJ2-1; V gene: TRBV6-1; D gene: TRBD2; clone size: few; CDR3 protein: CASKLFPSGRRNEQFF; CDR3 DNA: TGTGCCAGCAAACTTTTCCCTAGCGGGAGACGGAATGAGCAGTTCTTC
J gene: TRBJ1-1; V gene: TRBV4-3; D gene: NA; clone size: few; CDR3 protein: CASSHPQGEAFF; CDR3 DNA: TGCGCCAGCAGCCACCCCCAAGGAGAAGCTTTCTTT
J gene: TRBJ2-5; V gene: TRBV4-2; D gene: NA; clone size: few; CDR3 protein: CASSQGDRPQETQYF; CDR3 DNA: TGTGCCAGCAGCCAAGGAGACAGACCCCAAGAGACCCAGTACTTC
J gene: TRBJ2-7; V gene: TRBV10-3; D gene: TRBD1; clone size: many; CDR3 protein: CAIRPDRAYEQYF; CDR3 DNA: TGTGCCATCAGACCGGACAGGGCCTACGAGCAGTACTTC
J gene: TRBJ1-2; V gene: TRBV7-2; D gene: TRBD1; clone size: NA; CDR3 protein: CASSLGQGTNYGYTF; CDR3 DNA: TGTGCCAGCAGCTTGGGACAGGGGACGAACTATGGCTACACCTTC
J gene: TRBJ2-5; V gene: TRBV6-1; D gene: NA; clone size: NA; CDR3 protein: CASATELGTLPETQYF; CDR3 DNA: TGTGCCAGCGCGACAGAACTAGGGACCCTTCCAGAGACCCAGTACTTC
J gene: TRBJ2-7; V gene: TRBV7-2; D gene: NA; clone size: few; CDR3 protein: CASSFQGTYEQYF; CDR3 DNA: TGTGCCAGCAGCTTCCAGGGTACCTACGAGCAGTACTTC
J gene: TRBJ2-4; V gene: TRBV5-6; D gene: NA; clone size: once; CDR3 protein: CASSLANPPAIQYF; CDR3 DNA: TGTGCCAGCAGCTTGGCCAACCCCCCGGCCATTCAGTACTTC
J gene: TRBJ2-6; V gene: TRBV7-8; D gene: TRBD2; clone size: few; CDR3 protein: CASSFHGGGLTF; CDR3 DNA: TGTGCCAGCAGCTTTCACGGGGGGGGCCTGACTTTC
J gene: TRBJ2-7; V gene: TRBV9; D gene: NA; clone size: few; CDR3 protein: CASSVGGDLSYEQYF; CDR3 DNA: TGTGCCAGCAGCGTAGGAGGGGATCTCTCCTACGAGCAGTACTTC
J gene: TRBJ2-2; V gene: TRBV24-1; D gene: TRBD1; clone size: NA; CDR3 protein: CATSDPGTGRIGELFF; CDR3 DNA: TGTGCCACCAGTGACCCCGGGACAGGGCGTATCGGGGAGCTGTTTTTT
J gene: TRBJ2-1; V gene: TRBV6-2/TRBV6-3; D gene: TRBD2; clone size: few; CDR3 protein: CATQAGGFNNEQFF; CDR3 DNA: TGTGCCACGCAAGCGGGGGGGTTTAACAATGAGCAGTTCTTC
J gene: TRBJ1-6; V gene: TRBV20-1; D gene: NA; clone size: NA; CDR3 protein: CSASSMTSNSPLHF; CDR3 DNA: TGCAGTGCTAGCTCTATGACGAGTAATTCACCCCTCCACTTT
J gene: TRBJ1-2; V gene: TRBV7-2; D gene: NA; clone size: NA; CDR3 protein: CASSLIHLYGYTF; CDR3 DNA: TGTGCCAGCAGCTTAATCCACCTCTATGGCTACACCTTC
J gene: TRBJ1-4; V gene: TRBV10-3; D gene: NA; clone size: many; CDR3 protein: CAISEVGEKLFF; CDR3 DNA: TGTGCCATCAGTGAGGTTGGGGAAAAACTGTTTTTT
J gene: TRBJ1-5; V gene: TRBV6-1; D gene: NA; clone size: many; CDR3 protein: CASRVQVGNQPQHF; CDR3 DNA: TGTGCCAGCCGAGTCCAGGTGGGCAATCAGCCCCAGCATTTT
J gene: TRBJ1-5; V gene: TRBV7-2; D gene: NA; clone size: NA; CDR3 protein: CASSLGVGKNQPQHF; CDR3 DNA: TGTGCCAGCAGCTTAGGAGTAGGGAAGAATCAGCCCCAGCATTTT
J gene: TRBJ2-7; V gene: TRBV4-1; D gene: NA; clone size: many; CDR3 protein: CASSLGPSYEQYF; CDR3 DNA: TGCGCCAGCAGCCTTGGACCCAGCTACGAGCAGTACTTC
J gene: TRBJ2-7; V gene: TRBV28; D gene: NA; clone size: few; CDR3 protein: CASSLFGGSYEQYF; CDR3 DNA: TGTGCCAGCAGTTTATTTGGCGGTTCCTACGAGCAGTACTTC
J gene: TRBJ1-6; V gene: TRBV5-6; D gene: NA; clone size: few; CDR3 protein: CASSSGTAARPLHF; CDR3 DNA: TGTGCCAGCAGCTCCGGGACGGCCGCAAGACCCCTCCACTTT
J gene: TRBJ1-2; V gene: TRBV12-3/TRBV12-4; D gene: TRBD1; clone size: many; CDR3 protein: CASSSAAGGYGYTF; CDR3 DNA: TGTGCCAGCAGTTCCGCGGCAGGGGGCTATGGCTACACCTTC
J gene: TRBJ1-2; V gene: TRBV20-1; D gene: NA; clone size: NA; CDR3 protein: CSALHRTQYGYTF; CDR3 DNA: TGCAGTGCGTTACACCGGACGCAATATGGCTACACCTTC
J gene: TRBJ2-3; V gene: TRBV20-1; D gene: TRBD1; clone size: few; CDR3 protein: CSARDRATNTDTQYF; CDR3 DNA: TGCAGTGCTAGGGACAGGGCTACAAACACAGATACGCAGTATTTT
J gene: TRBJ2-7; V gene: TRBV11-2; D gene: NA; clone size: NA; CDR3 protein: CASSLEAGDTYEQYF; CDR3 DNA: TGTGCCAGCAGCTTAGAGGCAGGGGACACCTACGAGCAGTACTTC
J gene: TRBJ2-7; V gene: TRBV5-1; D gene: TRBD2; clone size: few; CDR3 protein: CASSLMRSGGQYF; CDR3 DNA: TGCGCCAGCAGCTTAATGCGGTCGGGGGGACAGTACTTC
J gene: TRBJ2-4; V gene: TRBV18; D gene: NA; clone size: many; CDR3 protein: CASSPPNRVLAKNIQYF; CDR3 DNA: TGTGCCAGCTCACCACCCAATAGGGTACTAGCCAAAAACATTCAGTACTTC
J gene: TRBJ2-7; V gene: TRBV7-2; D gene: TRBD2; clone size: NA; CDR3 protein: CASSLASGGSYEQYF; CDR3 DNA: TGTGCCAGCAGCTTAGCTAGCGGGGGCTCCTACGAGCAGTACTTC
J gene: TRBJ2-7; V gene: TRBV7-9; D gene: NA; clone size: medium-sized; CDR3 protein: CASSVDSSYEQYF; CDR3 DNA: TGTGCCAGCAGCGTCGACAGCTCCTACGAGCAGTACTTC